The 25 T cell receptor beta chains presented below share a single source sample, sequenced in a study of T cells expressing NK-cell markers. TCRdb reprocessed the 5' RACE reads, with one entry per CDR3 protein and no DNA. The repertoire table contains approximately 110,000 distinct CDR3 sequences. Sequenced material: blood T cells: a sorted CD56 or NKG2C T cell subset, CD4+ or CD8+ T cells, or bulk PBMC T cells (not recorded which). All receptors derive from a woman aged 18-69 years in good health.

This chain links TRBV12-3 or TRBV12-4 with TRBJ1-4; absent DNA, TCRdb's TRBD1 call cannot be checked. This CDR3 comprises 12 residues. This CDR3 reads CASSLGTVRLFF.

The chain links TRBV25-1 to TRBJ2-6; absent DNA, TCRdb's TRBD1 call cannot be checked. Germline V gene sequence: CDR1 MGHDK, CDR2 SYGVNS. The CDR3 contains 16 residues. CDR3 sequence reads: CATSPPKGSGANVLTF.

This chain connects TRBV18 to TRBJ2-1; lacking DNA, the TRBD1 call made by TCRdb goes unchecked. Germline V gene data show CDR1 as KGHSH and CDR2 as LQKENI. This CDR3 is 18 amino acids long. The CDR3 region is CASSPAAEAGQGLDEQFF.

The chain employs TRBV10-3 and TRBJ2-2; checking the TCRdb D call of TRBD2 is not possible without DNA. CDR1 and CDR2 (germline): ENHRY, SYGVKD. The CDR3 runs to 19 residues. CDR3 sequence reads: CAIPKEASGRGPNTGELFF.

The chain has TRBV6-1 and TRBJ2-3; as DNA is missing, the TRBD1 call by TCRdb cannot be tested. This CDR3 is built from 14 residues. In germline, CDR1 is MNHNS, CDR2 SASEGT. CDR3 in amino acids: CASNPTGGGDTQYF.

The V call is TRBV10-1, the J call TRBJ2-1; TCRdb picks TRBD1, but there is no DNA to check that call. The germline gives CDR1 WNHNN, CDR2 SYGVQD (reference sequence). CDR3 size: 13 residues. CDR3 loop: CASSGQGPNEQFF.

The J gene is TRBJ1-2, the V gene TRBV19; TCRdb's D call of TRBD1 is untestable without DNA. The CDR3 has 15 residues. Germline V gives CDR1 LNHDA, CDR2 SQIVND (reference sequence). The CDR3 is CASSLFVQDFYGYTF.

V and J are TRBV7-6 and TRBJ1-5. CDR1 and CDR2 from the germline V gene are SGHVS and FNYEAQ. This CDR3 has 15 amino acids. The CDR3: CASSPLRGSNQPQHF.

J is TRBJ2-1 and V is TRBV28. Germline V gene lookup returns CDR1 MDHEN and CDR2 SYDVKM. CDR3 length: 11 residues. CDR3: CASSSSKEQFF.

The chain links TRBV19 to TRBJ1-2; TCRdb names TRBD1, which stays unverified in the absence of DNA. The CDR3 runs 13 residues. Germline V lookup: CDR1 LNHDA, CDR2 SQIVND (reference sequence). CDR3 sequence reads: CAATGVDYYGYTF.

This rearrangement joins TRBV11-2 to TRBJ2-1; TCRdb names TRBD2, which stays unverified in the absence of DNA. Germline-derived CDR1 and CDR2 are SGHAT and FQNNGV. The CDR3 runs to 15 residues. CDR3: CASSPGLAGSHEQFF.

The chain recombines TRBV11-2 with TRBJ1-3; the TCRdb D gene call, TRBD1, has no DNA to confirm it. Germline CDR1 and CDR2: SGHAT and FQNNGV. This CDR3 has 16 residues. CDR3 loop: CASSSGTGVPGNTIYF.

This chain joins TRBV29-1 and TRBJ2-3; TCRdb's D call of TRBD2 is untestable without DNA. The CDR3 covers 15 residues. Germline-derived CDR1 and CDR2 are SQVTM and ANQGSEA. The CDR3 protein is CSVEGIAGTPDTQYF.

The chain has TRBV5-1 and TRBJ2-5. The CDR3 has 12 amino acids. Looked up from germline, CDR1 is SGHRS and CDR2 is YFSETQ. CDR3 region: CASRWSEETQYF.

V usage is TRBV6-4 and J usage is TRBJ1-4; the TRBD1 assignment by TCRdb is unverifiable without DNA. Germline V lookup: CDR1 MRHNA, CDR2 SNTAGT. The CDR3 extends over 14 amino acids. The chain's CDR3 is CASSPTGGNEKLFF.

The chain carries TRBV20-1 and TRBJ1-1; TCRdb names TRBD1, which stays unverified in the absence of DNA. The CDR3 is made up of 14 amino acids. Germline V gene data show CDR1 as DFQATT and CDR2 as SNEGSKA (reference sequence). CDR3 protein: CSAQGGLGITEAFF.

This rearrangement joins TRBV23-1 to TRBJ2-7. TRBV23-1 is annotated as an ORF whose role is uncertain. CDR3 length equals 15 residues. The CDR3 region is CASSQSTGVTYEQYF.

The chain joins TRBV6-2 or TRBV6-3 to TRBJ1-1. The CDR3 runs to 13 residues. Germline V gene data show CDR1 as MNHEY and CDR2 as SVGEGT. CDR3 sequence: CASSYSKIGEAFF.

V usage is TRBV14 and J usage is TRBJ2-7. The V gene's germline CDR1 is SGHDN and CDR2 FVKESK. The CDR3 has 11 residues. The CDR3 region is CASSQAYEQYF. The variable domain in full, with the rest retrieved from reference TRBV14 and TRBJ2-7, is EAGVTQFPSHSVIEKGQTVTLRCDPISGHDNLYWYRRVMGKEIKFLLHFVKESKQDESGMPNNRFLAERTGGTYSTLKVQPAELEDSGVYFCASSQAYEQYFGPGTRLTVT.

This chain links TRBV12-3 or TRBV12-4 with TRBJ2-3; TCRdb's D gene call, TRBD2, goes unchecked for lack of DNA. This CDR3 has 18 amino acids. CDR3 in amino acids: CASSTFERGATREDTQYF.

The chain is built from TRBV29-1 and TRBJ2-2. Germline assignment: CDR1 SQVTM and CDR2 ANQGSEA. The CDR3 loop spans 12 amino acids. CDR3 residues: CSVVWGTGELFF.

The chain is built from TRBV20-1 and TRBJ2-7; TCRdb proposes TRBD1, but this gene call is untestable without DNA. The CDR3 extends over 12 amino acids. Germline CDR1 and CDR2: DFQATT and SNEGSKA (reference sequence). This chain's CDR3 is CSVGDTAYEQYF.

This rearrangement joins TRBV7-2 to TRBJ1-1; TCRdb calls TRBD1, which cannot be checked without DNA. CDR3 length: 14 residues. Germline-derived CDR1 and CDR2 are SGHTA and FQGNSA. The chain's CDR3 is CASSTPGGVTEAFF.

This chain uses TRBV7-8 with TRBJ2-1; TCRdb's D gene call, TRBD2, goes unchecked for lack of DNA. Germline V CDR1 and CDR2: SGHVS, FQNEAQ. The CDR3 sequence is 15 residues long. CDR3 residues: CASSSPGLSYNEQFF.

The genes are TRBV6-5 and TRBJ1-2; TCRdb's D gene call, TRBD1, goes unchecked for lack of DNA. The CDR3 has 14 amino acids. From germline, CDR1 is MNHEY and CDR2 SVGAGI. The chain's CDR3 is CASSYKGEHYGYTF.